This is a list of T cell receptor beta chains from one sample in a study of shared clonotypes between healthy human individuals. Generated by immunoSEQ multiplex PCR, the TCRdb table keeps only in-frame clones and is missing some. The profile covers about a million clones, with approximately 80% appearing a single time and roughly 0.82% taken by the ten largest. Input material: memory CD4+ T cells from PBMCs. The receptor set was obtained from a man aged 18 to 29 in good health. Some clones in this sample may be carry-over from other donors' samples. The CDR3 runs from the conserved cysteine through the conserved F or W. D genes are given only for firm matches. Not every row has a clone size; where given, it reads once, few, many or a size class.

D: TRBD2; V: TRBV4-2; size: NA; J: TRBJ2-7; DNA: TGTGCCAGCAGCCTGGGGACTAGCTCTTACGAGCAGTACTTC; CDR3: CASSLGTSSYEQYF
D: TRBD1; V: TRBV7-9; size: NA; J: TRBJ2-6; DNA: TGTGCCAGCAGCGGACTCCGGGACAGTCACTCTGGGGCCAACGTCCTGACTTTC; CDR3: CASSGLRDSHSGANVLTF
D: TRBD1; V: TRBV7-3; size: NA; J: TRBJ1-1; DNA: TGTGCCAGCAGCTTAAGATCCCAGGGGGCTGAAGCTTTCTTT; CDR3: CASSLRSQGAEAFF
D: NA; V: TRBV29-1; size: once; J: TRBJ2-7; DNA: TGCAGCGTTGGAGGTACCTACGAGCAGTACTTC; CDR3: CSVGGTYEQYF
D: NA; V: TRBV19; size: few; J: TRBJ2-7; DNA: TGTGCCAGTAGTAAAGGTCCCTGGGAGCAGTACTTC; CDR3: CASSKGPWEQYF
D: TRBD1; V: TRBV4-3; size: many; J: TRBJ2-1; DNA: TGCGCCAGCAGCCAAGATAGGACGGGACAGGGGTACAATGAGCAGTTCTTC; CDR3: CASSQDRTGQGYNEQFF
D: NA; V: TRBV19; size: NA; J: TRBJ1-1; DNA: TGTGCCAGTAGTATAGTATGGGGTTACAACACTGAAGCTTTCTTT; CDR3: CASSIVWGYNTEAFF
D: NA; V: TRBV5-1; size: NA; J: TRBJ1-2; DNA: TGCGCCAGCAGCTTGGTTCCCAGGGAGGCCTATGGCTACACCTTC; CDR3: CASSLVPREAYGYTF
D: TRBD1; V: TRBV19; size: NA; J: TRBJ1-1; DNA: TGTGCCAGTAGTCCCAGGGGGGGGCGCAGGACTGAAGCTTTCTTT; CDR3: CASSPRGGRRTEAFF
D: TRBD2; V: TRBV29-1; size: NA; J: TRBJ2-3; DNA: TGCAGCGTTCTACGGCTAGCGGGCGATACGCAGTATTTT; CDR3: CSVLRLAGDTQYF
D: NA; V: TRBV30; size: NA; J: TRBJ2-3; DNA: TGTGCCTGGGCTAGCACAGATACGCAGTATTTT; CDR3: CAWASTDTQYF
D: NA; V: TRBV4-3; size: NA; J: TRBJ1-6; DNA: TGCGCCAGCAGCCAAGAGGCCGGGGGCGCTTCACCCCTCCACTTT; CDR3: CASSQEAGGASPLHF
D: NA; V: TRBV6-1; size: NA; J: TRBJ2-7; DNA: TGTGCCAGCAGTCGGCGTGTCGAGCAGTACTTC; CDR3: CASSRRVEQYF
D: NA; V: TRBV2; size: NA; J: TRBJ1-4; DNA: TGTGCCAGCAGCGGGATCGTTGAAAAACTGTTTTTT; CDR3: CASSGIVEKLFF
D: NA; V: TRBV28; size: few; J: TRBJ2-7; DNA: TGTGCCAGCAGTAAGGCCCACGAGCAGTACTTC; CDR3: CASSKAHEQYF
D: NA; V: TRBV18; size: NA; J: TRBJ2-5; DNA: TGTGCCAGCTCACCCCTACAGGGAGGGCAAGAGACCCAGTACTTC; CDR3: CASSPLQGGQETQYF
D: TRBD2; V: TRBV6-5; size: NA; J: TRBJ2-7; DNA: TGTGCCAGCAGTTACACACCGGGACTAGCTTCCAACGAGCAGTACTTC; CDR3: CASSYTPGLASNEQYF
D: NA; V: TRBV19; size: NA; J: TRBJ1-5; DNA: TGTGCCAGTAGTATCCTCTCGGGCAGGCGGAATCAGCCCCAGCATTTT; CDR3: CASSILSGRRNQPQHF
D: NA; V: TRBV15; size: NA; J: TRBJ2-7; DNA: TGTGCCACCAGCAGAGTCTACTCCGAGCAGTACTTC; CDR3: CATSRVYSEQYF
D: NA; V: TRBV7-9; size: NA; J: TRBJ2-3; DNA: TGTGCCAGCAGCTTAGCGAGCCAGGGGAGCACAGATACGCAGTATTTT; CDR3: CASSLASQGSTDTQYF
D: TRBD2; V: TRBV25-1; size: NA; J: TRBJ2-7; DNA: TGTGCCAGCAATTCGGGACTATCCTACGAGCAGTACTTC; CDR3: CASNSGLSYEQYF
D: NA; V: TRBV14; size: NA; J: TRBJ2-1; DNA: TGTGCCAGCAGCCAAGACGCCTTCGGATACAATGAGCAGTTCTTC; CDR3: CASSQDAFGYNEQFF
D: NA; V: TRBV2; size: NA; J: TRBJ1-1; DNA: TGTGCCACCTGGGATGCGAACACTGAAGCTTTCTTT; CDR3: CATWDANTEAFF
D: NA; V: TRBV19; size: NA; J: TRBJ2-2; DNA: TGTGCCAGTACATCTCAAATCGGATCGAACACCGGGGAGCTGTTTTTT; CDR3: CASTSQIGSNTGELFF
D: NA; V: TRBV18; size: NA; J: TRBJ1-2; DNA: TGTGCCAGCTCACCGGACGGGGCCCTTACGGGCTATGGCTACACCTTC; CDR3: CASSPDGALTGYGYTF
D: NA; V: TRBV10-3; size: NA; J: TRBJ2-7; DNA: TGTGCCATCAGGGGCGGGTCCTACGAGCAGTACTTC; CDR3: CAIRGGSYEQYF
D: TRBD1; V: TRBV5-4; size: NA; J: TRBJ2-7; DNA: TGTGCCAGCAGCACCGACAGGGGGGCCGAGCAGTACTTC; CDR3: CASSTDRGAEQYF
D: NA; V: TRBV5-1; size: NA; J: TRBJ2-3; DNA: TGCGCCAGCAGCGTCCAGGGGGGCCTCACAGATACGCAGTATTTT; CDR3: CASSVQGGLTDTQYF
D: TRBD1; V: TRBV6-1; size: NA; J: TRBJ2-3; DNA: TGTGCCAGCAGAGCCGACAGGGGGAGCACGCAGTATTTT; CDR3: CASRADRGSTQYF
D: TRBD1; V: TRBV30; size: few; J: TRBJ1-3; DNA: TGTGCCTGGACCAGGGGGAGCTCTGGAAACACCATATATTTT; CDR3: CAWTRGSSGNTIYF
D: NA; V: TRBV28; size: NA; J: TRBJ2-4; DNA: TGTGCCAGCGGGGGGTGGGAAATTCAGTACTTC; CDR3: CASGGWEIQYF
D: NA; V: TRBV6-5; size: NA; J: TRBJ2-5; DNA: TGTGCCAGCAGGATACCCCCTCCGCGGCAAGAGACCCAGTACTTC; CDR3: CASRIPPPRQETQYF
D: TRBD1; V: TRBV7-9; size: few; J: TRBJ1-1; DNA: TGTGCCAGCAGCCCAAGACAGGGTAACACTGAAGCTTTCTTT; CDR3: CASSPRQGNTEAFF
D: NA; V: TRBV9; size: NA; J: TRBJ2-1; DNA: TGTGCCAGCAGCGTAGGTGGGAACCTTTACAATGAGCAGTTCTTC; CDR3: CASSVGGNLYNEQFF
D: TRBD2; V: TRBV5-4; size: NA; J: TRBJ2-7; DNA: TGTGCCAGCAGCTTGGAGGGAGGGCCCTCCTACGAGCAGTACTTC; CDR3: CASSLEGGPSYEQYF
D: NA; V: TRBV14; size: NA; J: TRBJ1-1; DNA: TGTGCCAGCAGCCGATCATGGACGGCGAACACTGAAGCTTTCTTT; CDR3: CASSRSWTANTEAFF
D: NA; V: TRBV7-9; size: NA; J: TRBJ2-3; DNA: TGTGCCAGCAGCGCTAACTCCTACACAGATACGCAGTATTTT; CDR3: CASSANSYTDTQYF
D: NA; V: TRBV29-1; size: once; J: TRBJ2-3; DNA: TGCATCGTCGGGGCAATTGACACAGATACGCAGTATTTT; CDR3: CIVGAIDTDTQYF
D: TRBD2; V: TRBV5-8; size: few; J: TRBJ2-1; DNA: TGTGCCAGCAGCTATGGGGGGGTTGCGTTCTTC; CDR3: CASSYGGVAFF
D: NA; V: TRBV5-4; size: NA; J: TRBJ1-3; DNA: TGTGCCAGCAGCACCCCGACAGCCTCTGGAAACACCATATATTTT; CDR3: CASSTPTASGNTIYF